These T cell receptor beta chains were read from a single sample in a study of regulatory T cells in long-lasting Graves disease. Each CDR3 protein gets one entry after TCRdb re-called the multiplex PCR reads with MiXCR. The sample has approximately 560,000 distinct CDR3 sequences; 15% to 20% are singletons. Separately, the same data were catalogued under a study of T cells in Graves' hyperthyroidism and ophthalmopathy.

The sequences come from peripheral blood mononuclear cells (PBMCs), collected at new diagnosis, from a patient treated with antithyroid drugs. The receptors shown here come from a man aged 18 to 30 with Graves disease. Each CDR3 is given with its conserved first and last residue. Fields, in order: D gene, J gene, V gene, clone size, CDR3 DNA, CDR3 protein. D genes are given only for firm matches. Size is omitted from some rows. Given values are once, few, many or a class for expanded clones.

>-|TRBJ1-2|TRBV20-1|few
TGCAGTGCTGAGAGAACGAAGGAGGGCTACACCTTC
CSAERTKEGYTF
>TRBD2|TRBJ2-7|TRBV12-3/TRBV12-4|many
TGTGCCAGCAGGCAGACTAGCGGGAGCTACGAGCAGTACTTC
CASRQTSGSYEQYF
>-|TRBJ1-1|TRBV27|many
TGTGCCAGCAGTTACATAGGGGGAGTCGAACCTGAAGCTTTCTTT
CASSYIGGVEPEAFF
>-|TRBJ2-7|TRBV6-5|many
TGTGCCAGCAGTTACGCAGGTGATTCCTACGAGCAGTACTTC
CASSYAGDSYEQYF
>-|TRBJ2-5|TRBV6-5|-
TGTGCCAGCAGTTATGGCGGCACGGGGACCCAGTACTTC
CASSYGGTGTQYF
>-|TRBJ2-3|TRBV27|many
TGTGCCAGCAGTTTAGCCGGGAGTACGCAGTATTTT
CASSLAGSTQYF
>-|TRBJ2-7|TRBV10-3|-
TGTGCCATACGCGAGGGAACAAAAAACGAGCAGTACTTC
CAIREGTKNEQYF
>TRBD2|TRBJ2-2|TRBV6-1|many
TGTGCCAGCAGTGAATTGGCTAGCGGGACTATCGGGGAGCTGTTTTTT
CASSELASGTIGELFF
>-|TRBJ2-7|TRBV5-1|many
TGCGCCAGCAGCTTGTCGGTGGGAGGACCCCTACGCGAGCAGTACTTC
CASSLSVGGPLREQYF
>TRBD2|TRBJ2-7|TRBV27|many
TGTGCCAGCAGGGGGACTAGCGGACTCAGCTCCTACGAGCAGTACTTC
CASRGTSGLSSYEQYF
>-|TRBJ2-3|TRBV3-1|many
TGTGCCAGCAGCCAAGAGGGGGTCCGGAATACGCAGTATTTT
CASSQEGVRNTQYF
>-|TRBJ2-2|TRBV29-1|many
TGCAGCGTGGGGGCCGCGGCGACCGGGGAGCTGTTTTTT
CSVGAAATGELFF
>TRBD2|TRBJ2-3|TRBV5-1|-
TGCGCCAGCAGCTTGGAGGGCAATATTGCGGGAGAATCAGATACGCAGTATTTT
CASSLEGNIAGESDTQYF
>-|TRBJ2-3|TRBV27|few
TGTGCCAGCAGTCTCACTTATTGGAGGGCAGATACGCAGTATTTT
CASSLTYWRADTQYF
>-|TRBJ1-2|TRBV12-3/TRBV12-4|many
TGTGCCAGCAGCTTATCCGGGGGCTATGGCTACACCTTC
CASSLSGGYGYTF
>TRBD1|TRBJ1-6|TRBV6-1|-
TGCGCCAGCAGCGCCACAGGGGGCTCCTATAATTCACCCCTCCACTTT
CASSATGGSYNSPLHF
>-|TRBJ2-7|TRBV19|-
TGTGCCAGTCAGGGGTACTCCTACGAGCAGTACTTC
CASQGYSYEQYF
>-|TRBJ1-5|TRBV10-3|few
TGTGCCATCAGTGTAGAGGGCAGTCAGCCCCAGCATTTT
CAISVEGSQPQHF
>TRBD2|TRBJ2-1|TRBV6-2/TRBV6-3|many
TGTGCCAGCAGTCGCCTAGCGGCCCCCTACAATGAGCAGTTCTTC
CASSRLAAPYNEQFF
>-|TRBJ2-4|TRBV14|few
TGTGCCAGCAGCCAAGATGACTTTACAGAGGGAGCGCGACTAGCCAAAAACATTCAGTACTTC
CASSQDDFTEGARLAKNIQYF
>-|TRBJ2-4|TRBV30|few
TGTGCCTGGAGTGCAAGAAACATTCAGTACTTC
CAWSARNIQYF
>-|TRBJ2-7|TRBV28|many
TGTGCCAGCAGCCCTCAGGTGGGGGCCTACGAGCAGTACTTC
CASSPQVGAYEQYF
>TRBD2|TRBJ2-7|TRBV27|many
TGTGCCAGCAGTGTTCTAGCGGGGAGCTTCTACGAGCAGTACTTC
CASSVLAGSFYEQYF
>TRBD1|TRBJ2-7|TRBV5-1|few
TGCGCCAGCAGCGCCACACCGGGACAGGGGACCGAGCAGTACTTC
CASSATPGQGTEQYF